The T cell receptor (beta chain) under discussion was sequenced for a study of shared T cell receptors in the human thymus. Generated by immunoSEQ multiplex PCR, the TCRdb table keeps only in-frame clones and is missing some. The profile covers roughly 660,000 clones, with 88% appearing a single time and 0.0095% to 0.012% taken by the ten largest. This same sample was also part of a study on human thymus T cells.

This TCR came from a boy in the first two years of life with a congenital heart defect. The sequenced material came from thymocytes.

CDR3 residues: CASSIVGRDRVSATNEKLFF. The CDR3 DNA reads TGTGCCAGTAGTATAGTAGGGAGGGACAGGGTCTCGGCAACTAATGAAAAACTGTTTTTT. The J gene is TRBJ1-4, the V gene TRBV19; the match to TRBD1 covers 9 bases. The CDR3 is 20 residues long. The V and J ends lost 1 base and 0 bases, in that order; junction bases with no gene match: 12. Germline lookup yields CDR1 LNHDA and CDR2 SQIVND (reference sequence).